One and the same sample provided the 10 T cell receptor beta chains below, sequenced in a study of control samples from healthy donors and cancer patients. This table comes from immunoSEQ multiplex PCR, and its TCRdb copy is limited to in-frame clones, with some not included. The sample lists roughly 180,000 clones; 93% were seen once. Specimen: blood. All receptors derive from a woman aged 60-75 years in good health.

The rearrangement joins TRBV6-5 to TRBJ1-3; 8 nucleotides agree with TRBD1. Germline V gene sequence: CDR1 MNHEY, CDR2 SVGAGI. Trimming removed 8 bases from V and 4 bases from J; junction bases left unmatched: 10. The CDR3 loop spans 15 amino acids. The CDR3 is CASGIQGGRGNTIYF. The CDR3 region has the DNA TGTGCCAGCGGAATACAGGGGGGAAGGGGAAACACCATATATTTT.

The DNA of the CDR3 is TGTGCCAGTAGCCGACTGTCAGGGCCGAACACCGGGGAGCTGTTTTTT. It translates to CASSRLSGPNTGELFF. This rearrangement joins TRBV19 to TRBJ2-2; the D gene is possibly TRBD1 (5 bases). CDR3 length: 16 residues. Germline CDR1 LNHDA, CDR2 SQIVND (reference sequence). The ends were cut back, 6 bases at V and 0 bases at J, with 14 bases in the middle.

The rearrangement links TRBV20-1 to TRBJ1-1; a weak D match, TRBD1 (6 bases). Germline lookup yields CDR1 DFQATT and CDR2 SNEGSKA (reference sequence). This CDR3 has 14 amino acids. V dropped 3 bases and J dropped 6 bases, with 17 bases sitting between them. CDR3 amino acids: CSASNREDLSEAFF. The CDR3 coding sequence is TGCAGTGCTAGTAACAGGGAGGATCTTTCTGAAGCTTTCTTT.

This chain uses TRBV19 with TRBJ1-6; 10 positions match TRBD1. In germline, CDR1 is LNHDA, CDR2 SQIVND (reference sequence). The CDR3 sequence is 13 residues long. Trimming took 5 bases from V and 10 from J; bases not matched to a gene: 2. The DNA for the CDR3 is TGTGCCAGTAGTGGACAGGGGGAGTCACCCCTCCACTTT. It encodes CASSGQGESPLHF.

The chain employs TRBV12-3 or TRBV12-4 and TRBJ2-7, with TRBD1 matching 7 bases. This CDR3 spans 13 amino acids. V lost 5 bases, J lost 6 bases, and 7 bases stayed unmatched. Here the CDR3 reads CASSLLGQSEQYF. As DNA, the CDR3 is TGTGCCAGCAGTCTCCTGGGACAGAGCGAGCAGTACTTC.

The chain combines TRBV5-1 with TRBJ2-5; TRBD2 might be the D (7 bases). Germline loops: CDR1 SGHRS, CDR2 YFSETQ. The CDR3 has 15 amino acids. Deletions cut 7 bases from V and 5 bases from J, with 21 bases between. This chain's CDR3 is CASRTFPGGGETQYF. CDR3 nucleotide sequence: TGCGCCAGCCGGACTTTCCCGGGGGGCGGGGAGACCCAGTACTTC.

The V and J genes are TRBV3-1 (or the pseudogene TRBV3-2) and TRBJ1-2, with D possibly TRBD1 on 6 matching bases. There are 12 residues in the CDR3. The ends were cut back, 2 bases at V and 5 bases at J, with 6 bases in the middle. The V gene's germline CDR1 is LGHDT and CDR2 YNNKEL (reference sequence). The CDR3 DNA follows: TGTGCCAGCAGCCAAACAGGGTATGGCTACACCTTC. It specifies CASSQTGYGYTF.

The chain combines TRBV4-1 with TRBJ2-1, with D perhaps matching TRBD1 or TRBD2 (5 bases each). This CDR3 is 18 amino acids long. Germline CDR1 MGHRA, CDR2 YSYEKL. V was shortened by 3 bases and J by 7 bases, with 25 bases between the two germline ends. For the CDR3, the DNA is TGCGCCAGCAGCCAGCAGGGTTGGAAGCAGCGGTCGGAGAATGAGCAGTTCTTC. Translated: CASSQQGWKQRSENEQFF.

The rearrangement uses TRBV5-1 and TRBJ2-5, with TRBD2 matching 10 bases. Germline V gene sequence: CDR1 SGHRS, CDR2 YFSETQ. Losses at the gene ends were 4 bases for V and 4 bases for J; bases not matched to a gene: 7. The CDR3 extends over 15 amino acids. This CDR3 reads CASSLSGGRGETQYF. The CDR3, as DNA: TGCGCCAGCAGCCTTAGCGGGGGGAGAGGAGAGACCCAGTACTTC.

The chain uses TRBV19 and TRBJ1-1; D remains unclear. The CDR3 consists of 15 residues. Trimming took off 6 bases at V and 0 bases at J, with 14 bases between the two ends. Germline CDR1 and CDR2: LNHDA and SQIVND (reference sequence). CDR3 DNA sequence: TGTGCCAGTAGCTTAGGACGGGCCTTGAACACTGAAGCTTTCTTT. Translated: CASSLGRALNTEAFF. The variable domain in full, with the rest retrieved from reference TRBV19 and TRBJ1-1, is DGGITQSPKYLFRKEGQNVTLSCEQNLNHDAMYWYRQDPGQGLRLIYYSQIVNDFQKGDIAEGYSVSREKKESFPLTVTSAQKNPTAFYLCASSLGRALNTEAFFGQGTRLTVV.